The entry that follows covers one T cell receptor (beta chain) sequence. Antigen: not known. The entry originates in a study of cytotoxic CD8 clonotypes in ibrutinib-treated CLL. Study in general: Specimens for response were gathered following a median about a year of therapy, spanning 6 to 36. There were, on average, about 250,000 productive templates and 90,000 to 95,000 productive rearrangements per sample. Study results and caveats: With treatment, public clonotypes, which were uncommon, either contracted or remained stable.

Trimming pared 5 bases from V and 2 bases from J, leaving 11 bases between. The CDR3 has 14 amino acids. The germline gives CDR1 SGHNT, CDR2 YENEEA. Targeted sequencing depth ranged from 1 in 200,000 to 1 in 1 million T cells. Libraries were prepared by immunoSEQ multiplex PCR; TCRdb keeps only in-frame clonotypes and omits some of them. Of 110,000 to 150,000 clones listed, around 76% are singletons. This chain uses TRBV11-3 with TRBJ2-3; D is unresolved. The sequenced sample was PBMCs, obtained after 24 months of ibrutinib treatment. The TCR originated in a human donor with chronic lymphocytic leukemia. CDR3 region: CASSAWGFTDTQYF. The CDR3 coding sequence is TGTGCCAGCAGCGCGTGGGGTTTCACAGATACGCAGTATTTT.